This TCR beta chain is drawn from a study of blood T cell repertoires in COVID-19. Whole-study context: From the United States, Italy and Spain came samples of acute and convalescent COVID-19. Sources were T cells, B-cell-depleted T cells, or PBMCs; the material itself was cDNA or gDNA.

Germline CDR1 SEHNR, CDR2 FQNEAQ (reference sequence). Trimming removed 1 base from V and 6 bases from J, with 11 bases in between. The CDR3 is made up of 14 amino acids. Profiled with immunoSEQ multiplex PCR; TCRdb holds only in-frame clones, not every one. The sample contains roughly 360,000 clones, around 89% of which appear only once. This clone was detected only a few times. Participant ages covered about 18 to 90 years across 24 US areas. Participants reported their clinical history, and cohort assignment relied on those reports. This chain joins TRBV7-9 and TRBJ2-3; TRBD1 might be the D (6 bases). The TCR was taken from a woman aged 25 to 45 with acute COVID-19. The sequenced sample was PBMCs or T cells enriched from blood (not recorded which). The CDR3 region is CASSLVDTGDTQYF. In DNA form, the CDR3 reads TGTGCCAGCAGCTTAGTAGATACAGGGGATACGCAGTATTTT.